This TCR beta chain derives from a study of shared clonotypes between healthy human individuals. General study points: Non-shared clonotypes were found to have lower generation probabilities than the clonotypes that were shared by all four of the sorted-subset donors. Researchers found naive subsets generally carried larger estimated richness than memory subsets.

The V gene lost 4 bases and the J gene lost 7 bases, with 16 bases spanning the gap. This CDR3 comprises 14 residues. Germline values: CDR1 MNHNY, CDR2 SVGAGI (reference sequence). Profiled with immunoSEQ multiplex PCR; TCRdb holds only in-frame clones, not every one. The sample holds about 1.1 million clones, around three quarters seen once. A note on this clone: Its antigen is as yet unknown.

The clonotype originates from a man between 18 and 29 years old in good health. Some clones in this sample may be carry-over from other donors' samples. The sequencing input was memory CD4+ T cells from PBMCs. Subset here: CD45RA-negative fraction. The V and J genes are TRBV6-6 and TRBJ1-2; D perhaps matches TRBD1 (6 bases). DNA for the CDR3: TGTGCCAGCAGTTTACCCCCCGACAGGAGTGGCTACACCTTC. Translation gives CASSLPPDRSGYTF.